The rows below give T cell receptor beta chains drawn from one sample of a study of chemoradiotherapy in HPV16-positive cancers. Generated by immunoSEQ multiplex PCR, the TCRdb table keeps only in-frame clones and is missing some. The data hold under 7,000 clones, with more than 65% observed a single time. The sample here was tumor tissue, taken from a patient who underwent chemoradiotherapy. The receptors were sampled from a human donor with HPV-associated anogenital cancer. Each CDR3 is given with its conserved first and last residue. The D gene is left open where the match is weak. A clone size is listed for some rows: how often the clone was seen (once, few, many), or a class if it is expanded.

j_gene	d_gene	abundance	v_gene	CDR3nt	CDR3aa
TRBJ1-4	NA	NA	TRBV25-1	TGTGCCAGCGGCCAGGGTGGGGCAACTAATGAAAAACTGTTTTTT	CASGQGGATNEKLFF
TRBJ2-2	NA	NA	TRBV4-1	TGCGCCAGCAGCCAAGGGCTAGCGAGACAAACCGGGGAGCTGTTTTTT	CASSQGLARQTGELFF
TRBJ1-1	NA	NA	TRBV10-3	TGTGCCATCAGCCAGGAGGAAGGTGAAGCTTTCTTT	CAISQEEGEAFF
TRBJ2-3	NA	NA	TRBV7-2	TGTGCCAGCAGCTTATTGAGGGTATCCGATACAGATACGCAGTATTTT	CASSLLRVSDTDTQYF
TRBJ1-2	TRBD1	NA	TRBV4-2	TGTGCCAGCAGCCAAGACGGCCCCGGGACAGTCTATGGCTACACCTTC	CASSQDGPGTVYGYTF
TRBJ2-5	NA	NA	TRBV19	TGTGCCAGTAGTATAGAGGACTCCGGGGGGACCCAGTACTTC	CASSIEDSGGTQYF
TRBJ1-1	TRBD1	NA	TRBV7-9	TGTGCCAGCAGCTTAGAGCCGGGACAGGGGATACGGAACACTGAAGCTTTCTTT	CASSLEPGQGIRNTEAFF
TRBJ2-7	NA	NA	TRBV7-2	TGTGCCAGCAGCCCATCCTACGAGCAGTACTTC	CASSPSYEQYF
TRBJ2-7	TRBD1	few	TRBV28	TGTGCCAGCGATTCTACAGGGGGGATCTACGAGCAGTACTTC	CASDSTGGIYEQYF
TRBJ1-3	NA	NA	TRBV6-6	TGTGCCAGCCGCAGGGACTTTGGAAACACCATATATTTT	CASRRDFGNTIYF
TRBJ1-2	TRBD1	once	TRBV7-2	TGTGCCAGCAGGGGGGGACAGGACGGGCTTGGCTACACCTTC	CASRGGQDGLGYTF
TRBJ2-3	NA	NA	TRBV7-3	TGTGCCAGCAGTACTACCCCAGGCACAGATACGCAGTATTTT	CASSTTPGTDTQYF
TRBJ2-1	TRBD1	NA	TRBV27	TGTGCCAGCAGCCCTTGGACAGGGTCCTACAATGAGCAGTTCTTC	CASSPWTGSYNEQFF
TRBJ1-2	NA	NA	TRBV7-8	TGTGCCAGCAGCTTAATGGCCAAAAACTATGGCTACACCTTC	CASSLMAKNYGYTF
TRBJ2-7	NA	NA	TRBV5-4	TGTGCCAGCAGCACCTCGGGAGTGCGGTACGAGCAGTACTTC	CASSTSGVRYEQYF
TRBJ2-3	NA	NA	TRBV9	TGTGCCAGCAGCGTAGTTGGGGGGGGCGCGGGAGATACGCAGTATTTT	CASSVVGGGAGDTQYF
TRBJ2-3	TRBD1	NA	TRBV5-1	TGCGCCAGCAGTGGAAGACAGGGTAAGACAGATACGCAGTATTTT	CASSGRQGKTDTQYF
TRBJ1-2	NA	few	TRBV28	TGTGCCAGCAGTCCACCAGGAGGTTTTGGCTACACCTTC	CASSPPGGFGYTF
TRBJ1-5	NA	few	TRBV7-2	TGTGCCAGCAGCTTAGAGATACGCCAGCCCCAGCATTTT	CASSLEIRQPQHF
TRBJ1-2	NA	few	TRBV5-4	TGTGCCAGCAGCTTGGAGGGGGGAGACTATGGCTACACCTTC	CASSLEGGDYGYTF
TRBJ1-4	NA	NA	TRBV30	TGTGCCTGGAGTGTACAAAACGCAACTAATGAAAAACTGTTTTTT	CAWSVQNATNEKLFF
TRBJ2-7	NA	NA	TRBV7-3	TGTGCCAGCAGCTTAGATGGAGGCCTCGAGCAGTACTTC	CASSLDGGLEQYF
TRBJ2-1	NA	NA	TRBV9	TGTGCCAGCAGCGCGGGCCAGCCCCAGGGCTTCTACAATGAGCAGTTCTTC	CASSAGQPQGFYNEQFF
TRBJ2-3	TRBD2	NA	TRBV30	TGTGCCTGGAGTGTCCGGGGGGGCACAGATACGCAGTATTTT	CAWSVRGGTDTQYF
TRBJ2-1	NA	NA	TRBV11-3	TGTGCCAGCAGCTTAGATCCTAGGAGCGTGGGGTTCTTC	CASSLDPRSVGFF
TRBJ2-3	TRBD2	once	TRBV6-4	TGTGCCAGCAGTGTCCGCCCTAGCGGCCGCACAGATACGCAGTATTTT	CASSVRPSGRTDTQYF
TRBJ2-7	NA	NA	TRBV7-3	TGTGCCAGCAGCCCTAATGCGGCTGGGGACGAGCAGTACTTC	CASSPNAAGDEQYF
TRBJ1-3	NA	few	TRBV11-2	TGTGCCAGCAAACGTGGGACGGACTCTGGAAACACCATATATTTT	CASKRGTDSGNTIYF
TRBJ2-7	NA	NA	TRBV5-4	TGTGCCAGCAGCTTGTTGGCAGGTAACGAGCAGTACTTC	CASSLLAGNEQYF
TRBJ1-2	TRBD1	once	TRBV18	TGTGCCAGCTCACCCGCGGGACAGGGTAACTATGGCTACACCTTC	CASSPAGQGNYGYTF
TRBJ2-1	NA	few	TRBV18	TGTGCCAGCTCGCCGATTCTCTCCGGTTCCGCGAATGAGCAGTTCTTC	CASSPILSGSANEQFF
TRBJ2-7	NA	NA	TRBV29-1	TGCAGCGTTGTTGAGGGGACCTACGAGCAGTACTTC	CSVVEGTYEQYF
TRBJ1-1	NA	NA	TRBV9	TGTGCCAGCAGCGTCCGGACAGAGATGAACACTGAAGCTTTCTTT	CASSVRTEMNTEAFF
TRBJ2-1	TRBD2	NA	TRBV29-1	TGCAGCGCTCCGGGACTAGCCCGCCAGGAGCAGTTCTTC	CSAPGLARQEQFF
TRBJ2-5	TRBD1	once	TRBV11-3	TGTGCCAGCAGCTTAGGGGGACAGCCTCAAGAGACCCAGTACTTC	CASSLGGQPQETQYF